This TCR beta chain was obtained from a study of technical replicates of blood from a few donors. Assay: immunoSEQ multiplex PCR; the TCRdb copy retains only in-frame clones and omits some. The table has approximately 73,000 clones, 96% seen once. The sequencing input was T cells isolated from PBMCs. This clonotype was sampled from a human donor in good health.

DNA for the CDR3: TGTGCCACGGGACTAGTTGCTAGTATCGAGCAGTACTTC. Its translation is CATGLVASIEQYF. V gene TRBV6-5 combines with J gene TRBJ2-7, with 8 bases matching TRBD2. Germline CDR1 and CDR2: MNHEY and SVGAGI. Trimming at V came to 10 bases and at J to 6 bases, leaving 11 bases not matched to a gene. There are 13 residues in the CDR3.